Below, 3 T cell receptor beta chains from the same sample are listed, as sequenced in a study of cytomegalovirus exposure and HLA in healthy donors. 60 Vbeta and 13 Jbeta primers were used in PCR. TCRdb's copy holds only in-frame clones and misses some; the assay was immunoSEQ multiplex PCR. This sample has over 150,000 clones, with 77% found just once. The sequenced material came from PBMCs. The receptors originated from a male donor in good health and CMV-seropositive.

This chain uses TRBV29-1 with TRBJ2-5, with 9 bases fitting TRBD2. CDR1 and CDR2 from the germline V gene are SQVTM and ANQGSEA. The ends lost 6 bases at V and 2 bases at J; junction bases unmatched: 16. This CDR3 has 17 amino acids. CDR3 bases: TGCAGCGTCCCCGCCCCCCTCAGCGGGGGGATACAAGAGACCCAGTACTTC. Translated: CSVPAPLSGGIQETQYF.

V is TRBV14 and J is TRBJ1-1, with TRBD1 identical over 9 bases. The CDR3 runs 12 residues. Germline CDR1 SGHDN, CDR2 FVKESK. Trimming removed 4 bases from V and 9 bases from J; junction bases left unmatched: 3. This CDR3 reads CASSPTGGKAFF. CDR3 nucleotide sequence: TGTGCCAGCAGCCCTACAGGGGGCAAAGCTTTCTTT.

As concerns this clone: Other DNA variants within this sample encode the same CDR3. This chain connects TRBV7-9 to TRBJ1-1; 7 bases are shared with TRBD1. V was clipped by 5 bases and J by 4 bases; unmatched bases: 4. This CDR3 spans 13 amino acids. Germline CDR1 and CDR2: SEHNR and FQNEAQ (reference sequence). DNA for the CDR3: TGTGCCAGCAGCGCCGGGACAGCCACTGAAGCTTTCTTT. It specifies CASSAGTATEAFF.